The present entry profiles one TCR beta chain with its context. What it recognizes is unknown. This entry is derived from a study of OX40 agonist ivuxolimab in advanced cancers. Study background: Patients received intravenous ivuxolimab every 2 weeks at 0.01 to 10 mg/kg. Study outcomes and limitations: The study observed clonal expansion of CD4+ and CD8+ blood T cells by week 6 at 0.1 to 3.0 mg/kg. Among T cells, CD8+ cells averaged more expanded clones than CD4+ cells. The expanded peripheral T cells' antigen specificity was not determined.

Using immunoSEQ multiplex PCR, the repertoire was profiled, and TCRdb retains in-frame clones only, with some absent. The sample lists under 85,000 clones; around 90% were seen once. Material: CD4+ or CD8+ T cells sorted from blood, obtained in a trial of the OX40 agonist ivuxolimab. The sequence was collected from an adult with an advanced solid tumor such as melanoma, head and neck, liver or kidney cancer.

This CDR3 reads CASSPGAAGGIQETQYF. CDR3 sequence (DNA): TGCGCCAGCAGCCCTGGGGCGGCGGGAGGAATCCAAGAGACCCAGTACTTC. The genes are TRBV5-1 and TRBJ2-5; TRBD2 matches at 8 bases. Germline V lookup: CDR1 SGHRS, CDR2 YFSETQ. The junction had 12 bases not matched to a gene; V was cut back by 4 bases and J by 1 base. The CDR3 extends over 17 amino acids.